The rows below give T cell receptor beta chains drawn from one sample of a study of OX40 agonist ivuxolimab in advanced cancers. Sequencing was performed with immunoSEQ multiplex PCR; in TCRdb, only in-frame clones are kept and a portion is missing. The sample contains 75,000 to 80,000 clones, around 87% of which appear only once. Here the sequenced sample was CD4+ or CD8+ T cells sorted from blood, taken in a trial of the OX40 agonist ivuxolimab. Receptors originate from an adult with an advanced solid tumor such as melanoma, head and neck, liver or kidney cancer. The CDR3 runs from the conserved cysteine through the conserved F or W. The D gene is left open where the match is weak. Part of the rows lack a size; the others show once, few, many or a class for expanded clones.

>TRBV19|TRBJ1-1|.|.
CASRRVWNTEAFF
TGTGCCAGTAGGAGGGTTTGGAACACTGAAGCTTTCTTT
>TRBV18|TRBJ1-2|.|.
CASSPPGLDYGYTF
TGTGCCAGCTCACCACCAGGGTTGGACTATGGCTACACCTTC
>TRBV28|TRBJ1-6|.|few
CASSQRDSPLHF
TGTGCCAGCAGTCAGAGGGATTCACCCCTCCACTTT
>TRBV6-6|TRBJ2-7|.|.
CASSKSLRYEQYF
TGTGCCAGCAGTAAATCCTTGCGCTACGAGCAGTACTTC
>TRBV29-1|TRBJ1-2|.|.
CSVAPGTANYGYTF
TGCAGCGTAGCCCCCGGGACGGCGAACTATGGCTACACCTTC
>TRBV9|TRBJ2-2|TRBD2|.
CASRSNSGTFGELFF
TGTGCCAGCAGATCGAATAGCGGGACGTTCGGGGAGCTGTTTTTT
>TRBV7-2|TRBJ2-3|TRBD2|once
CASSPRVASGDVRDTQYF
TGTGCCAGCAGCCCCAGGGTAGCTAGCGGGGACGTTCGGGATACGCAGTATTTT
>TRBV6-5|TRBJ2-5|TRBD1|.
CASSLGTVRETQYF
TGTGCCAGCAGCCTCGGGACAGTAAGAGAGACCCAGTACTTC
>TRBV10-1|TRBJ2-2|.|once
CASSAGLQTGELFF
TGCGCCAGCAGTGCGGGACTCCAAACCGGGGAGCTGTTTTTT
>TRBV30|TRBJ1-1|.|.
CAWRRDILNTEAFF
TGTGCCTGGAGGCGAGATATCTTGAACACTGAAGCTTTCTTT
>TRBV6-6|TRBJ1-3|.|.
CASSYTTPYSGNTIYF
TGTGCCAGCAGTTACACTACACCCTACTCTGGAAACACCATATATTTT
>TRBV30|TRBJ2-5|TRBD2|.
CAWTPPRGGGETQYF
TGTGCCTGGACGCCCCCGCGGGGGGGTGGAGAGACCCAGTACTTC
>TRBV2|TRBJ2-2|TRBD1|.
CASSNGQGRSNGELFF
TGTGCCAGCAGTAATGGACAGGGGAGAAGTAACGGGGAGCTGTTTTTT
>TRBV7-3|TRBJ1-2|.|.
CASSLTGTFNYGYTF
TGTGCCAGCAGCTTAACAGGGACCTTCAACTATGGCTACACCTTC
>TRBV18|TRBJ2-5|.|.
CASSRGTVQETQYF
TGTGCCAGCTCACGCGGGACAGTGCAAGAGACCCAGTACTTC
>TRBV6-4|TRBJ2-5|TRBD2|.
CASSETSGGETQYF
TGTGCCAGCAGTGAGACTAGCGGGGGAGAGACCCAGTACTTC
>TRBV2|TRBJ1-4|TRBD1|.
CASSEARTGGEKLFF
TGTGCCAGCAGTGAAGCGCGGACAGGGGGGGAAAAACTGTTTTTT
>TRBV5-1|TRBJ2-3|TRBD2|few
CASSLVTSGGTDTQYF
TGCGCCAGCAGCTTAGTAACTAGCGGGGGCACAGATACGCAGTATTTT
>TRBV27|TRBJ1-2|TRBD1|.
CASNKQGANGYTF
TGTGCCAGCAATAAACAGGGGGCGAACGGCTACACCTTC
>TRBV4-3|TRBJ1-2|.|.
CASSQDPGDGYTF
TGCGCCAGCAGCCAAGATCCCGGGGACGGCTACACCTTC
>TRBV27|TRBJ2-3|.|.
CASSLANSETDTQYF
TGTGCCAGCAGTTTAGCTAATTCCGAGACAGATACGCAGTATTTT
>TRBV7-9|TRBJ2-7|.|.
CASSLGNPYEQYF
TGTGCCAGCAGCTTGGGGAATCCTTACGAGCAGTACTTC
>TRBV7-2|TRBJ1-4|.|.
CASSLALSNEKLFF
TGTGCCAGCAGCTTAGCTCTGTCTAATGAAAAACTGTTTTTT